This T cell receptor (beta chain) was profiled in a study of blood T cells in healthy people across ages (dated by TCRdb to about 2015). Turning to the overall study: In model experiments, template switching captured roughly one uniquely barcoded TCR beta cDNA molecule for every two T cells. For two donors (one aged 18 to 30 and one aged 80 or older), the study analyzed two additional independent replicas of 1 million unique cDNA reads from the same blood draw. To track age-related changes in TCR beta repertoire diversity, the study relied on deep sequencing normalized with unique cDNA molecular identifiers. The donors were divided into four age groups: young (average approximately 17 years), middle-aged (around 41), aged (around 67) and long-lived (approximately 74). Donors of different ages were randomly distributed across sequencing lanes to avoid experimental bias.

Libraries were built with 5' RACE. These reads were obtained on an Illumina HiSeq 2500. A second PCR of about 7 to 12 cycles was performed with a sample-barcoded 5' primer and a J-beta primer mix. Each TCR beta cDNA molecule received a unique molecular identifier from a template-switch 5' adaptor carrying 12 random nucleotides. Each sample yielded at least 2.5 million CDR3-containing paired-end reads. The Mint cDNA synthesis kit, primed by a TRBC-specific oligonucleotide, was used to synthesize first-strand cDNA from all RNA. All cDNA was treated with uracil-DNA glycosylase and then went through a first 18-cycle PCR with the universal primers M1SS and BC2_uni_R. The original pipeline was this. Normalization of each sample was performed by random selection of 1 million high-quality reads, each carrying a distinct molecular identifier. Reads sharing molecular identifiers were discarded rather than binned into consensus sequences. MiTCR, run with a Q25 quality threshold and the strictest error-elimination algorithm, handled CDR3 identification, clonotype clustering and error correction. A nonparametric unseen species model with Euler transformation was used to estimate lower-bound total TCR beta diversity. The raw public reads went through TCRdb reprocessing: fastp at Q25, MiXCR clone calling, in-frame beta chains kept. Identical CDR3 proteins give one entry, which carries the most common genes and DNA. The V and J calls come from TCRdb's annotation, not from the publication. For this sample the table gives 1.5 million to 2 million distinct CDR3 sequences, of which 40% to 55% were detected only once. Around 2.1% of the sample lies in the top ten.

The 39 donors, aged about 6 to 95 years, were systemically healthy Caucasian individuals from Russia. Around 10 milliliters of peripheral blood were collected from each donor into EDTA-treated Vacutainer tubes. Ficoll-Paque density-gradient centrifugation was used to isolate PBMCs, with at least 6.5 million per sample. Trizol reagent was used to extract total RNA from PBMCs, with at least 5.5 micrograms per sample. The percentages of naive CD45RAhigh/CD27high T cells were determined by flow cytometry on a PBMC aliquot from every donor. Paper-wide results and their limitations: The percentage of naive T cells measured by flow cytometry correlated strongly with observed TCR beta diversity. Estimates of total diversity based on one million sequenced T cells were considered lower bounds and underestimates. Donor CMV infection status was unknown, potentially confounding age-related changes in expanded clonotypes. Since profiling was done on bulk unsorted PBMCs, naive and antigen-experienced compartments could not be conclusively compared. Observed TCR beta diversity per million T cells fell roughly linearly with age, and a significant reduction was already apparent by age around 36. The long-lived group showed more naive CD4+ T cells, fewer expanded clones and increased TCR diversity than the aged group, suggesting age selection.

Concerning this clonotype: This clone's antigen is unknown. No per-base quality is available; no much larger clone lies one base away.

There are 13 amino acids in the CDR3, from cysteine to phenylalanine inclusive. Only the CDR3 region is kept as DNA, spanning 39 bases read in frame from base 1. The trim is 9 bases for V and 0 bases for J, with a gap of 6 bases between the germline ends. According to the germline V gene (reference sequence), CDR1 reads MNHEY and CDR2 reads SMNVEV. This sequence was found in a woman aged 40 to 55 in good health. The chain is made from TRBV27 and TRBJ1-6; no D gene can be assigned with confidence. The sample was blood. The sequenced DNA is TGTGCCAGTTTGGGCTCCTATAATTCACCCCTCCACTTT. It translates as CASLGSYNSPLHF.